This T cell receptor (beta chain) was identified during a study of T cell clonotyping in hematopoietic cell transplantation. Study-wide findings and caveats: At the given depth, recipient repertoires were over 95% de novo clonotypes. CD4 and CD8 repertoire contributions could not be separated without sorting. Pathologically expanded recipient clonotypes increased progressively from day 30 to day 180 as diversity fell. Graft donor and pretransplant recipient Inverse Simpson Index values predicted broader posttransplant TCR diversity.

Method: immunoSEQ multiplex PCR; TCRdb's copy keeps in-frame clones and lacks some. The data hold about 27,000 clones, with roughly 95% observed a single time. As to this clone: Its cognate antigen is unknown.

CDR1 is SQVTM, CDR2 ANQGSEA, per germline. This CDR3 has 15 residues. J lost 0 bases, V lost 3 bases, and 7 bases had no gene match. Sequencing was done on a sample of peripheral blood mononuclear cells. The TCR was taken from a man in his fifties in good health. Some clones in this sample may be carry-over from other donors' samples. The gene calls are TRBV29-1 and TRBJ1-2, with 7 bases matching TRBD1. For the CDR3, the DNA is TGCAGCGTTGACGGACAGGACCAACCTAACTATGGCTACACCTTC. Its protein product is CSVDGQDQPNYGYTF.